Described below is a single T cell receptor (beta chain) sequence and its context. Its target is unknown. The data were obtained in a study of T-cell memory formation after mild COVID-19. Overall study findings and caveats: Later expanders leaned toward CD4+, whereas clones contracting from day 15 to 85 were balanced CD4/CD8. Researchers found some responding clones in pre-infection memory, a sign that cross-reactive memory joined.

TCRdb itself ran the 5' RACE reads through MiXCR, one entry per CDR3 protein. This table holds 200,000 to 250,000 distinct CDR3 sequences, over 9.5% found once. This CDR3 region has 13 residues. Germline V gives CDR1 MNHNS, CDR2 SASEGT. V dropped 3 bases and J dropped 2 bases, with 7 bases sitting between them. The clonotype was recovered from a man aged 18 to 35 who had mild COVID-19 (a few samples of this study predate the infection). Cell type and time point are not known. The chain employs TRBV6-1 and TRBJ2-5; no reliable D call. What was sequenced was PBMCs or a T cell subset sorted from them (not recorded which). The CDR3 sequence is CASSDIPQETQYF. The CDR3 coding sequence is TGTGCCAGCAGTGATATTCCGCAAGAGACCCAGTACTTC.